The T cell receptor (beta chain) described here comes from a study of PD-1 blockade in classical Hodgkin lymphoma. The V segment lost 3 bases and the J segment 0 bases; nucleotides outside the gene matches: 17. CDR3 length: 20 amino acids. Germline V lookup: CDR1 KGHSH, CDR2 LQKENI. Findings and caveats of the study: Complete responders' diversity at baseline resembled that of newly diagnosed patients.

Relapse was seen in all patients after autologous stem cell transplantation, and brentuximab vedotin exposure was variable. Complete response, partial response or progressive disease were the best responses. About this clone: Its antigen is not known.

Sequencing was performed with immunoSEQ multiplex PCR; in TCRdb, only in-frame clones are kept and a portion is missing. Here the sample spans approximately 100,000 clones, around 89% being singletons. The clonotype comes from a human donor with classical Hodgkin lymphoma. The sample in question was peripheral blood mononuclear cells (PBMCs), obtained before the second cycle of nivolumab. V usage is TRBV18 and J usage is TRBJ2-1; 7 nucleotides align to TRBD1. CDR3 in DNA: TGTGCCAGCTCACCGGGGAATCACGCCACGACAGGGCACTCCTACAATGAGCAGTTCTTC. It translates to CASSPGNHATTGHSYNEQFF.